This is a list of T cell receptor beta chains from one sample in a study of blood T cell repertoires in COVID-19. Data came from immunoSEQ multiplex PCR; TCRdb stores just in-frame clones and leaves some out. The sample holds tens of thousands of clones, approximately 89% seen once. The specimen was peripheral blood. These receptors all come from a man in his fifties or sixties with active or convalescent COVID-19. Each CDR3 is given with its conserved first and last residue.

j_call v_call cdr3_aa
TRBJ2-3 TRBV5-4 CASSSGLAAGPDTQYF
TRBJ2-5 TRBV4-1 CASSQRRGTSGEETQYF
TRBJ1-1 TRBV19 CASSKDRGNTEAFF
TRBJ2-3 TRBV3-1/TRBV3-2 CASSQGAYTQYF
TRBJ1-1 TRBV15 CATSRGWRQGNTEAFF
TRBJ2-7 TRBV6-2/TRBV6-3 CASSRNRVGDEQYF
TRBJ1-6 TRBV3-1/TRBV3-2 CASSQVLGGGNSPLHF
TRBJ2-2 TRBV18 CASSPRSSQGCLSGSIINTGELFF
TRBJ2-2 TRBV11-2 CASSFAGTRDTGELFF
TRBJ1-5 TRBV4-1 CASRREFLSVEEINQPQHF
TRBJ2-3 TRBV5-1 CASSLGHRLDTQYF